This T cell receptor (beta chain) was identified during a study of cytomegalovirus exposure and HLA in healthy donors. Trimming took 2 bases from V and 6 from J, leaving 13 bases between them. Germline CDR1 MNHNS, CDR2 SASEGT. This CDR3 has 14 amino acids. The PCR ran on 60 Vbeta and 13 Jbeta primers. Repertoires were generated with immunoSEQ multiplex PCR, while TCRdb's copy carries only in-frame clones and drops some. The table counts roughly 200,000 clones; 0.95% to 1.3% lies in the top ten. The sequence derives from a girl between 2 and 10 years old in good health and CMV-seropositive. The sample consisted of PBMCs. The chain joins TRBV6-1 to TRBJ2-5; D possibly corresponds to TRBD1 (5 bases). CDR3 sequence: CASSELWGLKTQYF. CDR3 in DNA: TGTGCCAGCAGTGAACTTTGGGGCCTGAAGACCCAGTACTTC.